This T cell receptor (beta chain) was identified in a study of shared clonotypes between healthy human individuals. CD45RO-negative, CCR7-positively selected cells formed the naive CD8 fraction, excluding terminally differentiated effector memory CD45RA+ cells. The V gene's germline CDR1 is SQVTM and CDR2 ANQGSEA. The CDR3 spans 14 residues. V shed 4 bases and J shed 2 bases, with 14 bases lying between them. The study's findings and limits: Despite large depth, sorted-subset datasets appeared incompletely sequenced.

The method was immunoSEQ multiplex PCR; TCRdb's version includes in-frame clones alone and lacks a portion of them. This sample has around 700,000 clones, with about 92% found just once. Comments on this clone: Antigen: not known.

This chain connects TRBV29-1 to TRBJ2-5; possibly TRBD1 for D (5 bases). The material sequenced was naive CD8+ T cells sorted from blood. The TCR was taken from a man aged 30-40 years in good health. CDR3 loop: CSVVRAQGQETQYF. The CDR3 DNA follows: TGCAGCGTTGTAAGGGCGCAGGGACAAGAGACCCAGTACTTC.